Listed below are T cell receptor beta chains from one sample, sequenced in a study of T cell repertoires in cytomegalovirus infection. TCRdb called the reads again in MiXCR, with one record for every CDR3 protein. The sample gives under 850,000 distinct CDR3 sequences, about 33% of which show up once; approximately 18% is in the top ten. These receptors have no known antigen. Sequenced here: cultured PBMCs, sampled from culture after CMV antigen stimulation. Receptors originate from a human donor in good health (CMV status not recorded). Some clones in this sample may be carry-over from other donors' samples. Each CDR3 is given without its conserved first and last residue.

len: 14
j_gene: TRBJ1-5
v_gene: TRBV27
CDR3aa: ASSLLKAGGNQPQH

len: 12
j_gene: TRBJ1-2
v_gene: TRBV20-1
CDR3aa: SASPLQGAGGYT

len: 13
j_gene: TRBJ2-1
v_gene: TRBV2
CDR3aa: ASAPASGGMNEQF

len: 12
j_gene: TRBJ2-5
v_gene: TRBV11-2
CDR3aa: ASSWALGLETQY

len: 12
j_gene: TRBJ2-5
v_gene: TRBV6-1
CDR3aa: ASSEPQTGETQY

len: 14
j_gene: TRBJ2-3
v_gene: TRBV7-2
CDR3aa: ASSLNSGGASDTQY

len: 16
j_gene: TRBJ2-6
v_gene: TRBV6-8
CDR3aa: ASSYSRAPLSGANVLT

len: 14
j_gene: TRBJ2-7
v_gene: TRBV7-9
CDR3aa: ASSLALGRGRYEQY

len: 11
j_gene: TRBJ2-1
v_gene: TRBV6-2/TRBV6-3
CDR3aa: ASSRTGRNEQF

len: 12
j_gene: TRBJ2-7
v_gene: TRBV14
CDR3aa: ASSPRGGPYEQY

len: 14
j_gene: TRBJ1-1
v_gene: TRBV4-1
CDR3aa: ASSQDTGRGNAEAF

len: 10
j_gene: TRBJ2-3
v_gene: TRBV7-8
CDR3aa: ASSPSEDTQY

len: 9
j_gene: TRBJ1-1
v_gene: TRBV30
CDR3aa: AWIGNTEAF

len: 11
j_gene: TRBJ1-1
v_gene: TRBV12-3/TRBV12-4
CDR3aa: ATRWGMNTEAF

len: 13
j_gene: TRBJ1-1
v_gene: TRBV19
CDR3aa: ASSTPALGNTEAF

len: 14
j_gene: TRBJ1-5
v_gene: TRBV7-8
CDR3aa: ASSPWGSYSNQPQH

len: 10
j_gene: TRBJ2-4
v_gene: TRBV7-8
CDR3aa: ASSPADRVQY

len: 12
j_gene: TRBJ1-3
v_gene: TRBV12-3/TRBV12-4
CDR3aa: ASSLTEAGNTIY

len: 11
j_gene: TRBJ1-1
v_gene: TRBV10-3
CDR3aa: AVRTGEGTEAF

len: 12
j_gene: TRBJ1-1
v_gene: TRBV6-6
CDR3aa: ASRETGRDTEAF

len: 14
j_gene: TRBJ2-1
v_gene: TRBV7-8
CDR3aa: ASSLTGAKSYNEQF

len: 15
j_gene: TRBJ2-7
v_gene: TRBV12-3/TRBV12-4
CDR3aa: ASSFGLGGGISYEQY

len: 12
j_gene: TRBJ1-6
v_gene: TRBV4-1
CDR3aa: ASSPQLGGSPLH

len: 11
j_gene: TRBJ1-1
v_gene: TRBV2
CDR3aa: ASNLESNTEAF

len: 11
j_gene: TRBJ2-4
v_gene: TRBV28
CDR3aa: ASSFSSRAVQY

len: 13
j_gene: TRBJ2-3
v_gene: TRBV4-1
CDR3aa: ASSPLAGGTDTQY

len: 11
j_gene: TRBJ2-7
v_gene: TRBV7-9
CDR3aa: ASSPTTYPPTY

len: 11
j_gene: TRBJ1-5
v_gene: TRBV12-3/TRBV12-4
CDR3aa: ASSLSGDQPQH

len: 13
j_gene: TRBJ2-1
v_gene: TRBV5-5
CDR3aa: ASSSGLAGGPGQF

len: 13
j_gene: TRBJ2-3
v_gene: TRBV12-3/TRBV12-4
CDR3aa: ASSPAGGPSLTQY

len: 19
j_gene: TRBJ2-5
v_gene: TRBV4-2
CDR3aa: ASSQGAGRTGGSSGQETQY

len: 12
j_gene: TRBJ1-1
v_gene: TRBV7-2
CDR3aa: ASSPLGWGTEAF

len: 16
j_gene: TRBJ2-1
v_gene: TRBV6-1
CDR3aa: ASSWYYTGTASYNEQF